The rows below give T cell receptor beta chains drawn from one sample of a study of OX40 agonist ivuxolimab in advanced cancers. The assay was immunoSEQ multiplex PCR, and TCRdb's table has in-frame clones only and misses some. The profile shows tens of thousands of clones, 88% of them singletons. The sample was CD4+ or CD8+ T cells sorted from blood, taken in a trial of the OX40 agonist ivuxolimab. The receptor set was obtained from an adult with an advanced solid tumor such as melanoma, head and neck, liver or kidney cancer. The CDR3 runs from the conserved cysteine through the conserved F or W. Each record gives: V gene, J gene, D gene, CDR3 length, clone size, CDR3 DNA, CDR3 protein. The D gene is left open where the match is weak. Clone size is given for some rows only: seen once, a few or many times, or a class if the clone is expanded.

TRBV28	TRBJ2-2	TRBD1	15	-	TGTGCCAGCAGAAGACAGGGCCCGAACACCGGGGAGCTGTTTTTT	CASRRQGPNTGELFF
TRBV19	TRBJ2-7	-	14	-	TGTGCCAGTTCCTTCGTTGGTGCGACCTACGAGCAGTACTTC	CASSFVGATYEQYF
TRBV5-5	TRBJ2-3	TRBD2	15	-	TGTGCCAGCAGTTCGCAAGCGGGGAGCACAGATACGCAGTATTTT	CASSSQAGSTDTQYF
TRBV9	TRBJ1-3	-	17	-	TGTGCCAGCAGCGTAGGGGGGTTCGTACGCTCTGGAAACACCATATATTTT	CASSVGGFVRSGNTIYF
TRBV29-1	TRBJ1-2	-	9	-	TGCAGCGTTAAGGCCGGCTACACCTTC	CSVKAGYTF
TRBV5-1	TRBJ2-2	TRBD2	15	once	TGCGCCAGCAGCATGACTAGCGTGAAAACCGGGGAGCTGTTTTTT	CASSMTSVKTGELFF
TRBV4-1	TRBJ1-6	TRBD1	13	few	TGCGCCAGCAAGGACAGGGGGCCCGCGCCCCTCCACTTT	CASKDRGPAPLHF
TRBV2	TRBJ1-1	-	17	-	TGTGCCAGCAGCAAGGGGGTGCCGGGACATATGAACACTGAAGCTTTCTTT	CASSKGVPGHMNTEAFF
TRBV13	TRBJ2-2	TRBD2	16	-	TGTGCCAGCAGCGGAACTAGCGGGAGAGGTTCCGGGGAGCTGTTTTTT	CASSGTSGRGSGELFF
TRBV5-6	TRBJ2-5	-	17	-	TGTGCCAGCAGTCCCCTGGATGGTAGTGGGGCACGGGAGACCCAGTACTTC	CASSPLDGSGARETQYF
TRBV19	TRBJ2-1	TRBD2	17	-	TGTGCCAGTAGTTTCTGGCCGGGACTAGCGGACTACAATGAGCAGTTCTTC	CASSFWPGLADYNEQFF
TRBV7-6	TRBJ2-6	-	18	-	TGTGCCAGCAGTCCCGGTGGAGGGGGTTCCTCTGGGGCCAACGTCCTGACTTTC	CASSPGGGGSSGANVLTF
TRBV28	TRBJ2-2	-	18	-	TGTGCCAGCAGTACTATCCCTCTATTACAGGAGAACACCGGGGAGCTGTTTTTT	CASSTIPLLQENTGELFF
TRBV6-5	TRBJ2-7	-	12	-	TGTGCCAGCAGTTTGGCGGGGCCCGAGCAGTACTTC	CASSLAGPEQYF
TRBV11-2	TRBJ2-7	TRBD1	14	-	TGTGCCAGCAGCTTGGGACAGGGGGCACGGGAGCAGTACTTC	CASSLGQGAREQYF
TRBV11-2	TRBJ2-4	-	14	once	TGTGCCAGCAGCTTCGCTGACTTCATAAACATTCAGTACTTC	CASSFADFINIQYF
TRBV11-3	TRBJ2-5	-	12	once	TGTGCCAGCAGCTCCCCTGGGGAGACCCAGTACTTC	CASSSPGETQYF